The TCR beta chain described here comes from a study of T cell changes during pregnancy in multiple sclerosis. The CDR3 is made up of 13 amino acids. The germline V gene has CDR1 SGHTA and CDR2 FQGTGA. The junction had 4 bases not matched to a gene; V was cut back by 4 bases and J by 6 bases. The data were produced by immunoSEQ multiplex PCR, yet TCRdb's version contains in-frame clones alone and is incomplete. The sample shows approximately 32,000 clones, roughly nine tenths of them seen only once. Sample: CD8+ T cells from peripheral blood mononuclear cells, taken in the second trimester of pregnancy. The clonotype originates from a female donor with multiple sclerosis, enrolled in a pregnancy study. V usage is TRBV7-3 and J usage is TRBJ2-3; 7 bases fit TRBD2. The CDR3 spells CASSSGGLDTQYF. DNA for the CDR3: TGTGCCAGCAGCTCGGGGGGTTTGGATACGCAGTATTTT.